The 27 T cell receptor beta chains below come from one sample, sequenced in a study of cytomegalovirus exposure and HLA in healthy donors. 13 Jbeta primers and 60 Vbeta primers were used for the PCR. Using immunoSEQ multiplex PCR, the repertoire was profiled, and TCRdb retains in-frame clones only, with some absent. The data show roughly 110,000 clones, under 70% seen once. Sequencing was carried out using PBMCs. The receptors here all came from a man in his thirties or forties in good health and CMV-seropositive.

This clone was detected only once. The chain carries TRBV6-1 and TRBJ1-1, with D tentatively TRBD1 (5 bases). Germline V CDR1 and CDR2: MNHNS, SASEGT. The CDR3 has 14 residues. The V end was cut by 0 bases, the J end by 5 bases, with 10 bases between. The CDR3 DNA sequence: TGTGCCAGCAGTGAAGCGGGGGGAAGAACTGAAGCTTTCTTT. Translated: CASSEAGGRTEAFF.

The chain joins TRBV7-6 to TRBJ1-2; tentatively, D is TRBD1 (6 bases). The CDR3 consists of 14 residues. Trimming pared 1 base from V and 6 bases from J, leaving 12 bases between. Germline CDR1 is SGHVS and CDR2 is FNYEAQ. In DNA form, the CDR3 reads TGTGCCAGCAGCTTAGTGGCAGGGGATAATGGCTACACCTTC. This codes for CASSLVAGDNGYTF.

The chain is built from TRBV5-8 and TRBJ1-1, with 9 bases that match TRBD1. Germline V gives CDR1 SGHTS, CDR2 YDEGEE. The ends lost 2 bases at V and 1 base at J; junction bases unmatched: 12. This CDR3 has 18 residues. CDR3 residues: CASSFFIGRGQGNTEAFF. CDR3 coding DNA: TGTGCCAGCAGCTTTTTCATCGGGAGGGGACAGGGGAACACTGAAGCTTTCTTT. Supplemented by reference TRBV5-8 and TRBJ1-1, the full variable domain reads EAGVTQSPTHLIKTRGQQATLRCSPISGHTSVYWYQQALGLGLQFLLWYDEGEERNRGNFPPRFSGRQFPNYSSELNVNALELEDSALYLCASSFFIGRGQGNTEAFFGQGTRLTVV.

The chain joins TRBV4-1 to TRBJ1-2; the D gene is possibly TRBD1 (6 bases). CDR1 and CDR2 (germline): MGHRA, YSYEKL. CDR3 length: 16 residues. Trimming removed 0 bases from V and 5 bases from J, with 16 bases in between. The DNA of the CDR3 is TGCGCCAGCAGCCAAGATCGGGGCAGGGGTGGGTATGGCTACACCTTC. As protein: CASSQDRGRGGYGYTF.

Only a few counts were recorded for this clone. V and J are TRBV9 and TRBJ2-7; TRBD2 is a possible D gene (5 bases). The germline V gene has CDR1 SGDLS and CDR2 YYNGEE. V was cut by 2 bases and J by 2 bases, with 11 bases left in between. This CDR3 is 14 amino acids long. CDR3 sequence (DNA): TGTGCCAGCAGCGTTACCCCCGGGACCTACGAGCAGTACTTC. Its translation is CASSVTPGTYEQYF.

In this sample, this clone turned up once. The chain recombines TRBV28 with TRBJ1-3; 7 bases align to TRBD1. This CDR3 has 18 amino acids. Germline V gene lookup returns CDR1 MDHEN and CDR2 SYDVKM. With 6 bases clipped from V and 4 bases from J, the junction kept 18 bases outside the gene matches. CDR3 nucleotide sequence: TGTGCCAGCAGCATTGGTAGATACGACGACAGGGAAGGAAACACCATATATTTT. Protein: CASSIGRYDDREGNTIYF.

For this clone: Other DNA sequences in this specimen translate into the identical CDR3. The chain couples TRBV7-9 to TRBJ1-1; D is undetermined. V was trimmed by 5 bases and J by 4 bases, leaving 11 bases between them. This CDR3 has 13 residues. Germline CDR1 SEHNR, CDR2 FQNEAQ (reference sequence). CDR3 protein: CASSPRRGTEAFF. CDR3 in DNA: TGTGCCAGCAGCCCAAGACGGGGCACTGAAGCTTTCTTT.

The chain is built from TRBV29-1 and TRBJ2-1, with 8 bases matching TRBD1. The junction had 9 bases not matched to a gene; V was cut back by 4 bases and J by 4 bases. This CDR3 is built from 15 residues. The V gene's germline CDR1 is SQVTM and CDR2 ANQGSEA. CDR3 residues: CSVGFRDRPYNEQFF. CDR3 sequence (DNA): TGCAGCGTTGGATTTCGGGACAGGCCTTACAATGAGCAGTTCTTC.

This chain joins TRBV28 and TRBJ1-5, with unresolved D. The germline V gene encodes CDR1 MDHEN and CDR2 SYDVKM. Trimming removed 5 bases from V and 6 bases from J, with 11 bases in between. This CDR3 comprises 13 residues. Here the CDR3 DNA reads TGTGCCAGCAGTACTTTATCGGGTCAGCCCCAGCATTTT. Protein: CASSTLSGQPQHF.

This chain links TRBV9 with TRBJ2-7; 7 bases are shared with TRBD1. Trimming took 4 bases from V and 3 from J; bases not matched to a gene: 10. This CDR3 spans 15 amino acids. Germline V CDR1 and CDR2: SGDLS, YYNGEE. This CDR3 reads CASSISGTALYEQYV. The CDR3 coding sequence is TGTGCCAGCAGCATCTCCGGGACAGCTCTCTACGAGCAGTACGTC.

The rearrangement links TRBV2 to TRBJ1-2, with TRBD1 matching over 8 bases. The CDR3 is made up of 14 amino acids. The V and J ends lost 6 bases and 3 bases, in that order; junction bases with no gene match: 6. Germline V lookup: CDR1 SNHLY, CDR2 FYNNEI. Written as DNA, the CDR3 is TGTGCCAGCAGCACCGACAGGGGCGACTATGGCTACACCTTC. Translation gives CASSTDRGDYGYTF. Drawing the rest from reference TRBV2 and TRBJ1-2, the complete variable domain is EPEVTQTPSHQVTQMGQEVILRCVPISNHLYFYWYRQILGQKVEFLVSFYNNEISEKSEIFDDQFSVERPDGSNFTLKIRSTKLEDSAMYFCASSTDRGDYGYTFGSGTRLTVV.

This clone was picked up a small number of times. The chain carries TRBV21-1 and TRBJ2-5; TRBD1, the D gene given by the table, was not confirmed from the DNA. TRBV21-1 is noted as a pseudogene. The CDR3 is 16 residues long. The CDR3 here is CASIPIGQGAQETQYF. The CDR3 DNA reads TGTGCCAGCATCCCTATCGGACAGGGCGCCCAAGAGACCCAGTACTTC.

This chain uses TRBV2 with TRBJ2-2; 9 bases are a match to TRBD2. This CDR3 is built from 15 residues. Germline V gives CDR1 SNHLY, CDR2 FYNNEI. With 4 bases clipped from V and 5 bases from J, the junction kept 5 bases outside the gene matches. The CDR3 nucleotides read TGTGCCAGCAGTGTTCAAACTAGCGGGACCGGGGAGCTGTTTTTT. Translation: CASSVQTSGTGELFF.

This clone was seen a handful of times. This chain joins TRBV11-3 and TRBJ2-1; TRBD2 agrees at 15 bases. This CDR3 spans 17 amino acids. The junction had 4 bases not matched to a gene; V was cut back by 5 bases and J by 2 bases. Germline assignment: CDR1 SGHNT and CDR2 YENEEA. CDR3 in DNA: TGTGCCAGCAGCCTGAGGACTAGCGGGGGGGCCTACAATGAGCAGTTCTTC. The encoded protein is CASSLRTSGGAYNEQFF.

This chain connects TRBV7-6 to TRBJ1-1; the match to TRBD1 covers 10 bases. The V gene's germline CDR1 is SGHVS and CDR2 FNYEAQ. This CDR3 region has 18 residues. V dropped 2 bases and J dropped 5; count of bases not matched to a gene: 14. CDR3 protein: CASSLSGTGELRGTEAFF. As DNA, the CDR3 is TGTGCCAGCAGCTTATCCGGGACAGGGGAACTTCGGGGGACTGAAGCTTTCTTT.

The chain couples TRBV7-9 to TRBJ1-4; D unresolved. With 1 base removed from V and 2 bases from J, the gap between germline ends came to 5 bases. This CDR3 region has 14 residues. In germline, CDR1 is SEHNR, CDR2 FQNEAQ (reference sequence). The CDR3 coding sequence is TGTGCCAGCAGCTTAGGCAGGACTAATGAAAAACTGTTTTTT. Translation gives CASSLGRTNEKLFF.

V usage is TRBV9 and J usage is TRBJ2-7; TRBD2 is a possible D gene (6 bases). Deletions cut 0 bases from V and 4 bases from J, with 14 bases between. The V gene's germline CDR1 is SGDLS and CDR2 YYNGEE. The CDR3 consists of 15 residues. CDR3 residues: CASSVAREDEYEQYV. In DNA form, the CDR3 reads TGTGCCAGCAGCGTAGCCAGGGAGGATGAATACGAGCAGTACGTC.

This chain uses TRBV28 with TRBJ2-2; unclear D gene. The CDR3 loop spans 13 amino acids. V lost 5 bases and J lost 2, with 6 bases in between. CDR1 and CDR2 from the germline V gene are MDHEN and SYDVKM. CDR3 loop: CASSETNTGELFF. The CDR3 DNA reads TGTGCCAGCAGTGAAACTAACACCGGGGAGCTGTTTTTT.

The V call is TRBV7-2, the J call TRBJ1-5; no firm D call. The CDR3 sequence is 15 residues long. Germline V gives CDR1 SGHTA, CDR2 FQGNSA. Trimming cost V 1 base and J 0 bases, with 7 bases left between them. The CDR3 protein is CASSLGFGSNQPQHF. CDR3 sequence (DNA): TGTGCCAGCAGCTTAGGATTCGGTAGCAATCAGCCCCAGCATTTT. The full variable domain, with the rest looked up from reference TRBV7-2 and TRBJ1-5, is GAGVSQSPSNKVTEKGKDVELRCDPISGHTALYWYRQSLGQGLEFLIYFQGNSAPDKSGLPSDRFSAERTGGSVSTLTIQRTQQEDSAVYLCASSLGFGSNQPQHFGDGTRLSIL.

The genes are TRBV6-5 and TRBJ2-7; D might be TRBD2 (6 bases). This CDR3 region has 16 residues. CDR1 and CDR2 (germline): MNHEY, SVGAGI. Trimming removed 2 bases from V and 1 base from J, with 15 bases in between. The CDR3 sequence is CASSYPGGPPSYEQYV. Written as DNA, the CDR3 is TGTGCCAGCAGTTACCCCGGGGGTCCCCCTTCCTACGAGCAGTACGTC.

This clone turned up a few times. This sequence joins TRBV7-9 and TRBJ2-2; 8 bases agree with TRBD1. Germline V CDR1 and CDR2: SEHNR, FQNEAQ (reference sequence). The CDR3 spans 18 residues. The ends lost 5 bases at V and 4 bases at J; junction bases unmatched: 15. The CDR3 bases are TGTGCCAGCAGCCGACCTCTTGCAGGGGGCCTCGGCACCGGGGAGCTGTTTTTT. Its protein is CASSRPLAGGLGTGELFF.

This sequence joins TRBV10-3 and TRBJ2-3; 9 positions agree with TRBD2. The V gene end was trimmed by 0 bases and the J gene end by 0 bases; junction bases not matched to a gene: 10. The CDR3 spans 19 residues. The germline gives CDR1 ENHRY, CDR2 SYGVKD. CDR3 loop: CAISESESGGSESTDTQYF. The DNA for the CDR3 is TGTGCCATCAGTGAGTCGGAGAGCGGGGGGTCCGAAAGCACAGATACGCAGTATTTT.

This chain joins TRBV5-1 and TRBJ2-1, with a possible D match to TRBD1 (6 bases). This CDR3 has 15 amino acids. Trimming took 5 bases from V and 6 from J, leaving 18 bases between them. CDR1 is SGHRS and CDR2 is YFSETQ in the germline V gene. CDR3 in DNA: TGCGCCAGCAGTCCCGCCGGAGTCAGGGGCAATGAGCAGTTCTTC. It translates to CASSPAGVRGNEQFF. Together with reference TRBV5-1 and TRBJ2-1, the CDR3 gives the full variable domain: KAGVTQTPRYLIKTRGQQVTLSCSPISGHRSVSWYQQTPGQGLQFLFEYFSETQRNKGNFPGRFSGRQFSNSRSEMNVSTLELGDSALYLCASSPAGVRGNEQFFGPGTRLTVL.

The table lists this clone with a count of one. The gene calls are TRBV9 and TRBJ2-6; no firm D call. CDR1 and CDR2 from the germline V gene are SGDLS and YYNGEE. Trimming cost V 0 bases and J 3 bases, with 4 bases left between them. This CDR3 comprises 14 residues. The CDR3 DNA follows: TGTGCCAGCAGCGTAGTCGGTGGGGCCAACGTCCTGACTTTC. This codes for CASSVVGGANVLTF.

This rearrangement joins TRBV28 to TRBJ1-1; TRBD1 matches 7 bases. CDR3 length: 13 amino acids. Germline lookup yields CDR1 MDHEN and CDR2 SYDVKM. Germline trimming cut 3 bases from V and 6 bases from J; bases unmatched to any gene: 4. The DNA of the CDR3 is TGTGCCAGCAGTTTTATAGGGGGCTCTGAAGCTTTCTTT. It translates to CASSFIGGSEAFF.

CDR3 sequence: CASSPPEQNYGYTF. In DNA form, the CDR3 reads TGTGCCAGCTCACCACCAGAACAGAACTATGGCTACACCTTC. V is TRBV18 and J is TRBJ1-2, with D hard to call. The ends were cut back, 0 bases at V and 2 bases at J, with 7 bases in the middle. From germline, CDR1 is KGHSH and CDR2 LQKENI. This CDR3 comprises 14 residues.

The gene calls are TRBV19 and TRBJ1-3; D is unclear. The CDR3 is 14 amino acids. From germline, CDR1 is LNHDA and CDR2 SQIVND (reference sequence). V was pared by 3 bases and J by 7 bases, with 13 bases between. CDR3 coding DNA: TGTGCCAGTAGTATGGAGAGGGCTATCAACACCATATATTTT. Its protein product is CASSMERAINTIYF.